What follows are 23 T cell receptor beta chains derived from one specimen sequenced in a study of T cell responses to AZD1222 COVID-19 vaccine. TCRdb's table, derived via immunoSEQ multiplex PCR, lists solely in-frame clones and lacks some. The sample includes about 120,000 clones, 70% to 90% of them seen just once. This material consisted of peripheral blood, taken on day 0 of AZD1222 vaccination. These receptors were collected from an adult in good health.

This chain links TRBV6-5 with TRBJ1-1; 7 nucleotides agree with TRBD1. Germline trimming cut 6 bases from V and 3 bases from J; bases unmatched to any gene: 7. Germline CDR1 and CDR2: MNHEY and SVGAGI. The CDR3 is made up of 14 amino acids. DNA for the CDR3: TGTGCCAGCAGCCCGGGACAGAAGTACACTGAAGCTTTCTTT. Its protein product is CASSPGQKYTEAFF.

The genes are TRBV5-1 and TRBJ1-1; D unclear. Per the germline V gene, CDR1 is SGHRS and CDR2 is YFSETQ. The ends were cut back, 3 bases at V and 8 bases at J, with 14 bases in the middle. CDR3 length: 13 amino acids. DNA for the CDR3: TGCGCCAGCAGCTCGCAGTGGGGTTACGAAGCTTTCTTT. It encodes CASSSQWGYEAFF.

The rearrangement joins TRBV24-1 to TRBJ1-2; D unclear. Trimming took 5 bases from V and 9 from J, leaving 12 bases between them. There are 12 residues in the CDR3. Per germline, CDR1 KGHDR and CDR2 SFDVKD. The CDR3 DNA follows: TGTGCCACCAGTGCCCCCCGGGTGAGCTACACCTTC. This codes for CATSAPRVSYTF.

This chain uses TRBV9 with TRBJ2-5; 8 bases fit TRBD2. The CDR3 extends over 15 amino acids. The V gene end was trimmed by 4 bases and the J gene end by 5 bases; junction bases not matched to a gene: 10. Germline V CDR1 and CDR2: SGDLS, YYNGEE. This chain's CDR3 is CASSPRLAGQETQYF. In DNA, the CDR3 is TGTGCCAGCAGCCCGCGGCTAGCGGGCCAGGAGACCCAGTACTTC.

The genes are TRBV6-5 and TRBJ1-2; D is perhaps TRBD1 (6 bases). Germline V lookup: CDR1 MNHEY, CDR2 SVGAGI. Trimming cost V 0 bases and J 5 bases, with 10 bases left between them. The CDR3 runs to 14 residues. The CDR3 here is CASSYSATGYGYTF. DNA for the CDR3: TGTGCCAGCAGTTACTCGGCCACAGGGTATGGCTACACCTTC.

This clone came up once. The chain employs TRBV11-1 and TRBJ1-2; D perhaps matches TRBD1 (5 bases). This CDR3 region has 15 residues. Germline V gene lookup returns CDR1 SGHAT and CDR2 FQDESV (reference sequence). V lost 4 bases, J lost 3 bases, and 15 bases lay in between. This chain's CDR3 is CASSSTGGWDYGYTF. CDR3 in DNA: TGTGCCAGCAGCTCTACAGGTGGTTGGGACTATGGCTACACCTTC.

The rearrangement links TRBV19 to TRBJ2-7; 9 bases align to TRBD1. Trimming removed 6 bases from V and 4 bases from J; junction bases left unmatched: 4. The germline CDR1 and CDR2 sequences are LNHDA and SQIVND (reference sequence). The CDR3 length is 13 residues. The CDR3 reads CASRADRGYEQYF. The CDR3 nucleotides are TGTGCCAGTAGGGCGGACAGGGGATACGAGCAGTACTTC.

V gene TRBV19 combines with J gene TRBJ1-6; 10 nucleotides match TRBD1. This CDR3 has 15 amino acids. The V gene's germline CDR1 is LNHDA and CDR2 SQIVND (reference sequence). Trimming removed 3 bases from V and 5 bases from J; junction bases left unmatched: 1. CDR3 DNA sequence: TGTGCCAGTAGTATGGGACAGGGGAATAATTCACCCCTCCACTTT. Translating it yields CASSMGQGNNSPLHF.

The CDR3, as DNA: TGCAGCGCCTCCGGTGGTGGGATTGAAGCTTTCTTT. It is translated as CSASGGGIEAFF. The chain links TRBV29-1 to TRBJ1-1, with D unresolved. With 7 bases removed from V and 7 bases from J, the gap between germline ends came to 16 bases. This CDR3 region has 12 residues. Germline CDR1 is SQVTM and CDR2 is ANQGSEA.

This rearrangement joins TRBV5-1 to TRBJ2-5; 8 bases line up with TRBD2. CDR1 and CDR2 (germline): SGHRS, YFSETQ. Trimming cost V 0 bases and J 5 bases; bases outside gene matches: 9. This CDR3 spans 16 amino acids. This chain's CDR3 is CASSLAKGTSWETQYF. CDR3 coding DNA: TGCGCCAGCAGCTTGGCCAAGGGGACTAGTTGGGAGACCCAGTACTTC. Full variable domain (remainder filled in from reference TRBV5-1 and TRBJ2-5): KAGVTQTPRYLIKTRGQQVTLSCSPISGHRSVSWYQQTPGQGLQFLFEYFSETQRNKGNFPGRFSGRQFSNSRSEMNVSTLELGDSALYLCASSLAKGTSWETQYFGPGTRLLVL.

This clone appeared once. V usage is TRBV5-1 and J usage is TRBJ2-3, with 9 nucleotides matching TRBD2. V shed 5 bases and J 3 bases; nucleotides not matched to a gene: 7. Germline V gives CDR1 SGHRS, CDR2 YFSETQ. The CDR3 is 15 amino acids. The CDR3 spells CASSGRLAGTDTQYF. CDR3 nucleotide sequence: TGCGCCAGCAGTGGGAGGCTAGCGGGGACAGATACGCAGTATTTT.

The chain combines TRBV27 with TRBJ1-1, with D possibly being TRBD1 (5 bases). The V end lost 1 base, the J end lost 1 base, and 7 bases lay between the germline ends. Germline values: CDR1 MNHEY, CDR2 SMNVEV (reference sequence). The CDR3 extends over 14 amino acids. As DNA, the CDR3 is TGTGCCAGCAGTTTATGGGGGGGGAACACTGAAGCTTTCTTT. This translates into CASSLWGGNTEAFF.

This chain joins TRBV11-2 and TRBJ1-5, with D hard to call. The V gene's germline CDR1 is SGHAT and CDR2 FQNNGV. The CDR3 extends over 12 amino acids. V lost 1 base to trimming and J lost 9 bases, with 7 bases between them. CDR3 sequence: CASSLALGPQHF. The CDR3 nucleotides are TGTGCCAGCAGCTTAGCCCTCGGGCCCCAGCATTTT.

This rearrangement joins TRBV5-4 to TRBJ1-1; D is possibly TRBD1 (6 bases). This CDR3 has 13 amino acids. Germline V gives CDR1 SGHNT, CDR2 YYREEE (reference sequence). V was cut by 4 bases and J by 6 bases, with 13 bases left in between. CDR3 region: CASSGRGAPEAFF. CDR3 nucleotides: TGTGCCAGCAGCGGTCGGGGGGCCCCTGAAGCTTTCTTT.

The chain is built from TRBV4-2 and TRBJ1-4; TRBD1 matches 12 bases. Germline CDR1 and CDR2: LGHNA and YNFKEQ. The CDR3 contains 16 residues. Trimming at V came to 0 bases and at J to 8 bases, leaving 4 bases not matched to a gene. The CDR3, as DNA: TGTGCCAGCAGCCAAGATCGGGGGACAGGGGGCGAAAAACTGTTTTTT. This sequence encodes CASSQDRGTGGEKLFF.

This chain links TRBV29-1 with TRBJ1-4; D is unresolved. Germline CDR1 SQVTM, CDR2 ANQGSEA. V lost 4 bases and J lost 8, with 14 bases in between. CDR3 length: 13 amino acids. The CDR3 region is CSVVLGSGEKLFF. CDR3 in DNA: TGCAGCGTTGTTTTGGGGTCCGGGGAAAAACTGTTTTTT.

V and J are TRBV5-1 and TRBJ2-7; D perhaps matches TRBD1 (8 bases). This CDR3 is built from 12 residues. Germline V gives CDR1 SGHRS, CDR2 YFSETQ. Trimming removed 0 bases at V and 10 bases at J, with 11 bases between. CDR3 DNA sequence: TGCGCCAGCAGCTTGGACAGGGGGGGCCAGTACTTC. Protein: CASSLDRGGQYF.

The V call is TRBV11-2, the J call TRBJ1-1; no reliable D call. CDR1 is SGHAT, CDR2 FQNNGV, per germline. Deletions cut 1 base from V and 2 bases from J, with 11 bases between. The CDR3 length is 15 residues. The CDR3, as DNA: TGTGCCAGCAGCTTAGTCGGGATCAGCAACACTGAAGCTTTCTTT. Amino acid sequence: CASSLVGISNTEAFF. The full variable domain, with the rest looked up from reference TRBV11-2 and TRBJ1-1, is EAGVAQSPRYKIIEKRQSVAFWCNPISGHATLYWYQQILGQGPKLLIQFQNNGVVDDSQLPKDRFSAERLKGVDSTLKIQPAKLEDSAVYLCASSLVGISNTEAFFGQGTRLTVV.

CDR3 coding DNA: TGTGCCACCAGCAAGAGATGGGGGAACGCAGATACGCAGTATTTT. It yields the protein CATSKRWGNADTQYF. The genes are TRBV15 and TRBJ2-3; tentatively, D is TRBD1 or TRBD2 (5 bases each). This CDR3 has 15 residues. Germline V gene lookup returns CDR1 LNHNV and CDR2 YYDKDF (reference sequence). V was clipped by 4 bases and J by 4 bases, with 15 bases between them.

As concerns this clone: Additional DNA sequences in this sample encode the identical CDR3. The chain joins TRBV5-4 to TRBJ1-4, with D maybe TRBD1 (6 bases). The CDR3 length is 14 residues. From germline, CDR1 is SGHNT and CDR2 YYREEE (reference sequence). V lost 0 bases and J lost 8, with 11 bases in between. The CDR3 DNA follows: TGTGCCAGCAGCTTGGGGCAGGGGCGCGAAAAACTGTTTTTT. Translated: CASSLGQGREKLFF.

The chain carries TRBV3-1 (or the pseudogene TRBV3-2) and TRBJ1-4; D is possibly TRBD1 (5 bases). The length of the CDR3 is 14 residues. V lost 1 base to trimming and J lost 7 bases, with 10 bases between them. Germline CDR1 reads LGHDT; CDR2 reads YNNKEL (reference sequence). CDR3 amino acids: CASSQGGGSEKLFF. For the CDR3, the DNA is TGTGCCAGCAGCCAAGGTGGGGGTAGTGAAAAACTGTTTTTT.

The V gene is TRBV4-2, the J gene TRBJ1-3; D uncertain. This CDR3 spans 15 amino acids. Germline CDR1 and CDR2: LGHNA and YNFKEQ. V gave up 4 bases and J gave up 2 bases, with 12 bases separating them. CDR3 sequence reads: CASSLSRAPGNTIYF. As DNA, the CDR3 is TGTGCCAGCAGCCTATCTCGAGCGCCTGGAAACACCATATATTTT.

The chain couples TRBV12-3 or TRBV12-4 to TRBJ2-7; D gene ambiguous. V was trimmed by 4 bases and J by 1 base, leaving 8 bases between them. The CDR3 is made up of 13 amino acids. CDR3 nucleotides: TGTGCCAGCAGTTCTATGGAATCCTACGAGCAGTACTTC. It translates to CASSSMESYEQYF.